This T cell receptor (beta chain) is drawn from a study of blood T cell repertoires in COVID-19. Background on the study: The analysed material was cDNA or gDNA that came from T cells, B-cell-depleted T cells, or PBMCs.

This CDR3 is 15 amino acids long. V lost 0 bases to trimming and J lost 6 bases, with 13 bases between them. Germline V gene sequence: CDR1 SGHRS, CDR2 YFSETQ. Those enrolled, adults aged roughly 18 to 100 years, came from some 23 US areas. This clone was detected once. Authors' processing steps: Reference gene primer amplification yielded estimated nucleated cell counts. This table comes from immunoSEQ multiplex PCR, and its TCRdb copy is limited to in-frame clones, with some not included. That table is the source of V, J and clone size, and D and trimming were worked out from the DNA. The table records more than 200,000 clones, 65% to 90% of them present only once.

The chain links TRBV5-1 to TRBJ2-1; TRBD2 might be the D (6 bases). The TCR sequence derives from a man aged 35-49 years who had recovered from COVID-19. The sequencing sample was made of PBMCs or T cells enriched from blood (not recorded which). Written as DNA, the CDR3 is TGCGCCAGCAGCTTGGGACCCCGGGGGACCAATGAGCAGTTCTTC. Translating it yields CASSLGPRGTNEQFF.